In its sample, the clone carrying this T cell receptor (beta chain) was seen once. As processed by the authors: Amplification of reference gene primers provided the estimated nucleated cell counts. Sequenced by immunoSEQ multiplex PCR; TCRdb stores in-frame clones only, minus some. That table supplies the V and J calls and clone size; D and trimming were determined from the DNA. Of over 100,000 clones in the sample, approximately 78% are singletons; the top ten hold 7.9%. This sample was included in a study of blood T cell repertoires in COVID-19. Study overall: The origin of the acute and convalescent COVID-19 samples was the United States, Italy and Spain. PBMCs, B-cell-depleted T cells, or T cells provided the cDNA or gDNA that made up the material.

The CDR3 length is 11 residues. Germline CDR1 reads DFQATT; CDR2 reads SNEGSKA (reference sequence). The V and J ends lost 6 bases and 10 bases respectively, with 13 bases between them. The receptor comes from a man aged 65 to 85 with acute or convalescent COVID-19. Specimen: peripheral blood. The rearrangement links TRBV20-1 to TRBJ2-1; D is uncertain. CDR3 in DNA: TGCAGTGCATGGGCCGAACGCGAGCAGTTCTTC. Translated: CSAWAEREQFF.